This T cell receptor beta chain originates from a study of a mutant IDH1 vaccine in newly diagnosed glioma. About the research overall: The earlier regimen, radiotherapy, temozolomide, or both, was most often both. Overall study findings and caveats: Pseudoprogression seemed unlinked to shifts in top peripheral T cell clonotypes.

Time point denoted: week 11, during vaccination. In every dose of vaccine, 300 ug of mutant IDH1 20-mer peptide was given alongside topical imiquimod. Using immunoSEQ multiplex PCR, the repertoire was profiled, and TCRdb retains in-frame clones only, with some absent. The sample holds fewer than 75,000 clones, about 81% seen once. As regards this clone: Its specificity is not known.

This TCR was sampled from a woman aged 50 to 60 with glioma. This specimen consisted of PBMCs, obtained from a glioma patient whose treatment included an IDH1 peptide vaccine.

The CDR3 here is CASSQRTSLTGELFF. As DNA, the CDR3 is TGTGCCAGCTCGCAGAGGACTAGTTTAACCGGGGAGCTGTTTTTT. V gene TRBV18 combines with J gene TRBJ2-2; 7 nucleotides match TRBD2. After removal of 6 bases from V and 5 bases from J, the junction contained 9 bases not matched to a gene. There are 15 residues in the CDR3. Germline V gene sequence: CDR1 KGHSH, CDR2 LQKENI.